This TCR beta chain came from a study of vaccination and CD4 T cells after COVID-19. On the study more broadly: Each enrolled participant received a two-dose regimen of either BNT162b2 or mRNA-1273 vaccine. A median of about 98 days (range 35 to 161) separated diagnosis from post-COVID sampling. Post-vaccine sample collection happened at a median of approximately 10 weeks after dose two, ranging 14 to 241.

With respect to this clonotype: The antigen is undetermined.

As for treatment: approximately 9-day PBMC culture with coronavirus spike peptide pools or control peptides (ViraFEST assay). This CDR3 has 13 residues. CDR1 MNHEY and CDR2 SVGAGI come from the germline V gene. V lost 2 bases, J lost 8 bases, and 12 bases lay in between. Oncomine TCR Beta short-read sequencing was applied to DNA from cultured CD4+ T cells. Genomic DNA was isolated from CD4+ T cells that had been cultured. TCRdb redid the calling of the PCR reads with MiXCR, one entry per CDR3 protein. The sample consists of 25,000 to 30,000 distinct CDR3 sequences, roughly 52% of them appearing once. The receptor was isolated from a human donor who received a COVID-19 vaccine. The rearrangement links TRBV6-5 to TRBJ1-2; D is possibly TRBD1 (5 bases). Here the sequenced sample was CD4+ T cells from blood, cultured in vitro, taken before SARS-CoV-2 vaccination. CDR3 protein: CASSYGDRSGYTF. CDR3 DNA sequence: TGTGCCAGCAGTTACGGAGACAGAAGCGGCTACACCTTC.